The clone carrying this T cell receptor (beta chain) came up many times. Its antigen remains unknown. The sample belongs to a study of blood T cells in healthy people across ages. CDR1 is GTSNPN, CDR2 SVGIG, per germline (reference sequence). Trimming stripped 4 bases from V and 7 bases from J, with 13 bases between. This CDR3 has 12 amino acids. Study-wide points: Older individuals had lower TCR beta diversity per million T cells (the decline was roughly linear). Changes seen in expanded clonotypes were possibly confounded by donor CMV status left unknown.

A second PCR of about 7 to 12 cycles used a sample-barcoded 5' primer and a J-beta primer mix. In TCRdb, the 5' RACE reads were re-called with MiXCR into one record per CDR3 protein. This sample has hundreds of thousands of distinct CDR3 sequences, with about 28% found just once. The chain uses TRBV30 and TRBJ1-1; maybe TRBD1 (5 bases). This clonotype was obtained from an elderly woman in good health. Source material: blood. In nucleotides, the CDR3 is TGTGCCTGGACCGCTCGGGGGATTGAAGCTTTCTTT. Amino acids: CAWTARGIEAFF.